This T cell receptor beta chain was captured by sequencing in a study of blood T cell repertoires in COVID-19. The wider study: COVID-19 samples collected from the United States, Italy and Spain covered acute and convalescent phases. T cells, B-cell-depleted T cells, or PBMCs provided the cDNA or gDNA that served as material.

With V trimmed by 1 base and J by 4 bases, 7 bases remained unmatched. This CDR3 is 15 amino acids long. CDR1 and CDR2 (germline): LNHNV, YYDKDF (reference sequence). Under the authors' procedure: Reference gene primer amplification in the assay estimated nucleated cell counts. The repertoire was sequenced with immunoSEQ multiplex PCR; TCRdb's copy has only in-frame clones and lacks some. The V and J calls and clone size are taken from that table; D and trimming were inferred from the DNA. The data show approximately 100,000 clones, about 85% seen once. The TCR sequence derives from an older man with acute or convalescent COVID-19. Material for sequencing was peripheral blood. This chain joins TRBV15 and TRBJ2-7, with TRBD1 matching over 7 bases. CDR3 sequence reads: CATSRADQGVYEQYF. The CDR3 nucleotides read TGTGCCACCAGCAGAGCTGATCAGGGGGTGTACGAGCAGTACTTC.